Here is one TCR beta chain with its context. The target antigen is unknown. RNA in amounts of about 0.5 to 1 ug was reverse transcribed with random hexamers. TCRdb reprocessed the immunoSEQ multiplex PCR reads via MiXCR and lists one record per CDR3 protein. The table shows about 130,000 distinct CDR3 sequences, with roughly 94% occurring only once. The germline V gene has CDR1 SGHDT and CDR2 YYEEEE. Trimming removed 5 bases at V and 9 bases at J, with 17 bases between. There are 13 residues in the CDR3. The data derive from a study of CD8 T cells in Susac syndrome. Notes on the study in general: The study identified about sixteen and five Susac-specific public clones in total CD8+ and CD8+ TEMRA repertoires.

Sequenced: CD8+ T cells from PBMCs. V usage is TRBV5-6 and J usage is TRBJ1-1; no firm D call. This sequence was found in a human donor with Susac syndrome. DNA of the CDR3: TGTGCCAGCAGGGACCCCGGGTTCGGTAAAGCTTTCTTT. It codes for CASRDPGFGKAFF.